This TCR beta chain originates from a study of shared clonotypes between healthy human individuals. Study-wide points: Several donors shared approximately 5% of their naive CD4 clonotypes. Clonotypes shared by all four donors outscored non-shared clonotypes in generation probability. Estimated richness values were generally larger in naive subsets than in memory subsets.

This clone was picked up one time. Its antigen is not identified. Germline CDR1 and CDR2: MNHEY and SMNVEV (reference sequence). The J segment lost 1 base and the V segment lost 10 bases, leaving 8 bases of the junction unmatched. The CDR3 loop spans 15 amino acids. Assay: immunoSEQ multiplex PCR; the TCRdb copy retains only in-frame clones and omits some. The table includes roughly 1,000,000 clones, roughly 74% detected once. The origin of this receptor is a man younger than 30 in good health. Some clones in this sample may be carry-over from other donors' samples. The specimen was memory CD4+ T cells from PBMCs. Sample subset: CD45RA-negative fraction. The rearrangement links TRBV27 to TRBJ2-1; 9 bases match TRBD1. The CDR3 DNA reads as TGTGCCACCAAGGGACAGGGCCGATCCTACAATGAGCAGTTCTTC. Translation: CATKGQGRSYNEQFF.